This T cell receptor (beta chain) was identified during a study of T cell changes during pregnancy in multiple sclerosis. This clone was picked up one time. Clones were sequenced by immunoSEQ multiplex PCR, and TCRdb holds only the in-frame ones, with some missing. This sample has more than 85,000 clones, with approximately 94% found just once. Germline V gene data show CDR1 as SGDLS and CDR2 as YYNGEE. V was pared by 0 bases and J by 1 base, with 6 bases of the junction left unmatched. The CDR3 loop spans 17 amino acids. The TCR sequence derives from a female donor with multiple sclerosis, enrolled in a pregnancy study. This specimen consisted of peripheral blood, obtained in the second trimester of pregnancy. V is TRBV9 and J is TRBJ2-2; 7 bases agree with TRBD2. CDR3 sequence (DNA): TGTGCCAGCAGCGTAGCGGGGCTAGCGGAGAACACCGGGGAGCTGTTTTTT. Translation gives CASSVAGLAENTGELFF.